This TCR beta chain was identified in a study of T cell changes during pregnancy in multiple sclerosis. V was cut by 0 bases and J by 4 bases, with 7 bases left in between. Germline V lookup: CDR1 ENHRY, CDR2 SYGVKD. CDR3 size: 14 residues. Produced via immunoSEQ multiplex PCR; TCRdb's table is partial and in-frame only. In the table there are 90,000 or so clones, about 91% of which are singletons. The TCR sequence derives from a female donor in good health, serving as a control in a pregnancy study. Some clones in this sample may be carry-over from other donors' samples. This sample comprised PBMCs, obtained in the first trimester of pregnancy. The V and J genes are TRBV10-3 and TRBJ1-3, with D possibly being TRBD1 (6 bases). CDR3 nucleotide sequence: TGTGCCATCAGTGAGTCGACAGGAGGAAACACCATATATTTT. This gives the protein CAISESTGGNTIYF.